The 32 T cell receptor beta chains given below trace back to one sample, sequenced in a study of blood T cell repertoires in COVID-19. The assay was immunoSEQ multiplex PCR, and TCRdb's table has in-frame clones only and misses some. This sample yields a few hundred thousand clones, of which 87% are seen a single time; 1% to 1.5% belongs to the top ten. Material: PBMCs or T cells enriched from blood (not recorded which). The receptors originated from a man younger than 40 who had recovered from COVID-19.

The chain carries TRBV5-1 and TRBJ2-2; weak D call: TRBD2 (6 bases). Germline CDR1 SGHRS, CDR2 YFSETQ. This CDR3 has 14 residues. V was pared by 6 bases and J by 2 bases, with 11 bases between. CDR3: CASMGRGNTGELFF. The CDR3 nucleotides read TGCGCCAGCATGGGGCGGGGAAACACCGGGGAGCTGTTTTTT.

This CDR3 is CASSLIGGISPLHF. The CDR3 region has the DNA TGTGCCAGCAGCTTGATCGGGGGGATTTCACCCCTCCACTTT. The V gene is TRBV5-4, the J gene TRBJ1-6; tentative D call: TRBD1 (5 bases). V dropped 1 base and J dropped 9 bases, with 11 bases sitting between them. Germline CDR1 reads SGHNT; CDR2 reads YYREEE (reference sequence). The CDR3 sequence is 14 residues long.

V usage is TRBV7-2 and J usage is TRBJ1-1; D is unclear. V was trimmed by 5 bases and J by 5 bases, leaving 15 bases between them. CDR3 length: 14 residues. The germline V gene encodes CDR1 SGHTA and CDR2 FQGNSA. In nucleotides, the CDR3 is TGTGCCAGCAGCCAGCGGACGATTAGGACTGAAGCTTTCTTT. Translation: CASSQRTIRTEAFF.

This chain uses TRBV11-2 with TRBJ2-5; 9 bases agree with TRBD2. The CDR3 has 19 residues. Trimming took 0 bases from V and 4 from J; bases not matched to a gene: 15. Germline loops: CDR1 SGHAT, CDR2 FQNNGV. The CDR3 DNA reads TGTGCCAGCAGCTTAGACTCTTGGCGGGGGGGCCCAGTGGGAGAGACCCAGTACTTC. The encoded protein is CASSLDSWRGGPVGETQYF.

The chain has TRBV19 and TRBJ2-7; no clear D. Per the germline V gene, CDR1 is LNHDA and CDR2 is SQIVND (reference sequence). This CDR3 has 13 residues. V dropped 4 bases and J dropped 2 bases, with 9 bases sitting between them. The CDR3 sequence: CASSTYSPYEQYF. The CDR3 DNA is TGTGCCAGTAGTACCTACTCCCCCTACGAGCAGTACTTC.

This clone was seen repeatedly, ten times or more. The rearrangement uses TRBV14 and TRBJ2-3; D may be TRBD1 (5 bases). This CDR3 is built from 15 residues. Trimming stripped 1 base from V and 2 bases from J, with 10 bases between. In germline, CDR1 is SGHDN, CDR2 FVKESK. The CDR3 DNA follows: TGTGCCAGCAGCCAAGTAGGGGTCTCCACAGATACGCAGTATTTT. It codes for CASSQVGVSTDTQYF. Drawing the rest from reference TRBV14 and TRBJ2-3, the complete variable domain is EAGVTQFPSHSVIEKGQTVTLRCDPISGHDNLYWYRRVMGKEIKFLLHFVKESKQDESGMPNNRFLAERTGGTYSTLKVQPAELEDSGVYFCASSQVGVSTDTQYFGPGTRLTVL.

This chain uses TRBV11-3 with TRBJ2-1; TRBD1 agrees at 7 bases. The CDR3 totals 15 residues. In germline, CDR1 is SGHNT, CDR2 YENEEA. Unmatched junction bases numbered 7, after V lost 3 bases and J lost 5 bases. DNA of the CDR3: TGTGCCAGCAGCTTCACAGGGGATATTCACAATGAGCAGTTCTTC. Translated: CASSFTGDIHNEQFF.

The J gene is TRBJ1-6, the V gene TRBV7-9; TRBD1 is a possible D gene (6 bases). The V end lost 6 bases, the J end lost 8 bases, and 11 bases lay between the germline ends. This CDR3 spans 13 amino acids. CDR1 is SEHNR and CDR2 is FQNEAQ in the germline V gene (reference sequence). CDR3: CASRWGGDSPLHF. CDR3 nucleotides: TGTGCCAGCAGATGGGGGGGCGATTCACCCCTCCACTTT.

The CDR3 DNA reads TGTGCCAGCAGCTCAACACCGAACACTGAAGCTTTCTTT. Translating it yields CASSSTPNTEAFF. The V and J genes are TRBV12-3 or TRBV12-4 and TRBJ1-1; no clear D gene. This CDR3 has 13 amino acids. Between the trimmed V and J ends, which lost 6 bases and 1 base, there was a span of 9 bases.

This chain connects TRBV6-2 or TRBV6-3 to TRBJ2-7; 7 bases are shared with TRBD1. CDR3 length: 14 amino acids. Per germline, CDR1 MNHEY and CDR2 SVGEGT. Trimming removed 7 bases from V and 12 bases from J; junction bases left unmatched: 18. CDR3 sequence reads: CASTPTGPSWGMYF. Written as DNA, the CDR3 is TGTGCCAGCACCCCGACAGGGCCCAGTTGGGGTATGTACTTC.

The chain links TRBV11-2 to TRBJ2-1; 8 bases match TRBD1. J gave up 8 bases and V 5 bases, and 11 bases lay outside the gene matches. The length of the CDR3 is 15 residues. Germline V gene sequence: CDR1 SGHAT, CDR2 FQNNGV. The CDR3 spells CASSPLAGTGYEQFF. DNA for the CDR3: TGTGCCAGCAGCCCGTTAGCCGGGACAGGATATGAGCAGTTCTTC.

V usage is TRBV2 and J usage is TRBJ2-2; the match to TRBD2 covers 11 bases. The CDR3 has 15 residues. J gave up 7 bases and V 6 bases, and 7 bases lay outside the gene matches. CDR1 and CDR2 from the germline V gene are SNHLY and FYNNEI. DNA of the CDR3: TGTGCCAGCAGGGGGGTAGCGGGGGGGCGCGGGGAGCTGTTTTTT. Its protein is CASRGVAGGRGELFF. The whole variable domain, remainder taken from reference TRBV2 and TRBJ2-2, is EPEVTQTPSHQVTQMGQEVILRCVPISNHLYFYWYRQILGQKVEFLVSFYNNEISEKSEIFDDQFSVERPDGSNFTLKIRSTKLEDSAMYFCASRGVAGGRGELFFGEGSRLTVL.

The chain combines TRBV3-1 (or the pseudogene TRBV3-2) with TRBJ1-3; D might be TRBD1 (6 bases). This CDR3 comprises 15 residues. Germline CDR1 LGHDT, CDR2 YNNKEL (reference sequence). V was pared by 2 bases and J by 3 bases, with 11 bases between. The CDR3 sequence: CASSQRGSIGNTIYF. CDR3 nucleotides: TGTGCCAGCAGCCAAAGGGGGAGTATTGGAAACACCATATATTTT.

The V gene is TRBV9, the J gene TRBJ2-5; 7 positions match TRBD1. Germline loops: CDR1 SGDLS, CDR2 YYNGEE. V trimming: 0 bases; J trimming: 5 bases; junction bases outside the gene matches: 7. The CDR3 is 15 amino acids. The CDR3 loop is CASSVDGTARETQYF. CDR3 DNA: TGTGCCAGCAGCGTAGACGGGACAGCTCGGGAGACCCAGTACTTC.

This chain uses TRBV27 with TRBJ1-6; TRBD1 might be the D (6 bases). This CDR3 region has 14 residues. V lost 3 bases and J lost 9, with 12 bases in between. Germline loops: CDR1 MNHEY, CDR2 SMNVEV (reference sequence). CDR3 amino acids: CASSFLQGASPLHF. In DNA form, the CDR3 reads TGTGCCAGCAGTTTTTTACAGGGTGCTTCACCCCTCCACTTT.

The chain employs TRBV2 and TRBJ1-4; D is undetermined. This CDR3 has 14 residues. Trimming pared 8 bases from V and 6 bases from J, leaving 16 bases between. CDR1 and CDR2 from the germline V gene are SNHLY and FYNNEI. The CDR3 bases are TGTGCCAGCTCCTTATCCGGGTTGGATGAAAAACTGTTTTTT. Its protein is CASSLSGLDEKLFF.

This clone was observed a handful of times. V is TRBV11-3 and J is TRBJ2-3; 9 bases are shared with TRBD2. The trim removed 0 bases at V and 0 bases at J, leaving 16 bases unmatched. Germline-derived CDR1 and CDR2 are SGHNT and YENEEA. This CDR3 region has 21 residues. This CDR3 reads CASSLEGAGGSLWHSTDTQYF. The DNA of the CDR3 is TGTGCCAGCAGCTTAGAAGGAGCGGGGGGCTCTCTCTGGCATAGCACAGATACGCAGTATTTT.

The J gene is TRBJ1-3, the V gene TRBV5-1, with a tentative D call TRBD1 (6 bases). The CDR3 is made up of 14 amino acids. Germline CDR1 is SGHRS and CDR2 is YFSETQ. V lost 5 bases and J 0 bases, leaving 9 bases between the germline ends. The CDR3, as DNA: TGCGCCAGCAGGACAGGTTCCTCTGGAAACACCATATATTTT. Protein sequence: CASRTGSSGNTIYF.

The chain recombines TRBV7-6 with TRBJ2-3; 11 bases align to TRBD2. Germline lookup yields CDR1 SGHVS and CDR2 FNYEAQ. This CDR3 comprises 19 residues. The junction had 13 bases not matched to a gene; V was cut back by 4 bases and J by 1 base. CDR3 amino acids: CASSSSRSGGAIGTDTQYF. Written as DNA, the CDR3 is TGTGCCAGCAGCTCGAGCCGTAGCGGGGGGGCAATTGGCACAGATACGCAGTATTTT.

V and J are TRBV13 and TRBJ2-1; no reliable D call. The CDR3 sequence is 13 residues long. V was shortened by 8 bases and J by 5 bases, with 13 bases between the two germline ends. Germline V lookup: CDR1 PRHDT, CDR2 FYEKMQ (reference sequence). The CDR3 loop is CASRGERNNEQFF. DNA for the CDR3: TGTGCCAGCCGTGGTGAGAGAAACAATGAGCAGTTCTTC.

The chain is built from TRBV27 and TRBJ1-4; possibly TRBD1 for D (5 bases). The CDR3 is made up of 13 amino acids. Per germline, CDR1 MNHEY and CDR2 SMNVEV (reference sequence). The V and J ends lost 8 bases and 8 bases respectively, with 15 bases between them. The CDR3 bases are TGTGCCAGCCGGAGGGGAAGGTGGGAAAAACTGTTTTTT. It encodes CASRRGRWEKLFF.

This chain joins TRBV7-9 and TRBJ1-2; D may be TRBD1 (5 bases). Germline-derived CDR1 and CDR2 are SEHNR and FQNEAQ (reference sequence). V dropped 7 bases and J dropped 3 bases, with 12 bases sitting between them. This CDR3 contains 13 residues. For the CDR3, the DNA is TGTGCCAGCACGAGGGGCACGGACTATGGCTACACCTTC. It translates to CASTRGTDYGYTF.

The V gene is TRBV9, the J gene TRBJ1-4, with 9 bases identical to TRBD1. Looked up from germline, CDR1 is SGDLS and CDR2 is YYNGEE. The CDR3 runs to 17 residues. V was clipped by 1 base and J by 3 bases; unmatched bases: 7. The CDR3 nucleotides read TGTGCCAGCAGCGTAACCCCGGGACAGGGACCTAATGAAAAACTGTTTTTT. The encoded protein is CASSVTPGQGPNEKLFF.

This clone was counted a single time. The same CDR3 is also encoded by other DNA sequences in this sample. This chain uses TRBV19 with TRBJ1-5, with TRBD1 as a possible D gene (5 bases). V shed 5 bases and J shed 4 bases, with 12 bases lying between them. Germline V gene sequence: CDR1 LNHDA, CDR2 SQIVND (reference sequence). CDR3 length: 14 residues. CDR3 residues: CASSFGQGNQPQHF. CDR3 DNA sequence: TGTGCCAGTAGTTTCGGACAAGGGAATCAGCCCCAGCATTTT.

The CDR3 reads CATNLVQGSNTEAFF. CDR3 DNA: TGTGCCACCAATCTTGTACAGGGCTCGAACACTGAAGCTTTCTTT. This chain connects TRBV10-3 to TRBJ1-1, with D possibly being TRBD1 (6 bases). Trimming left V 10 bases short and J 1 base short, with 19 bases between. The CDR3 loop spans 15 amino acids. Germline CDR1 is ENHRY and CDR2 is SYGVKD.

This clone was detected only once. This rearrangement joins TRBV5-4 to TRBJ2-2; D gene ambiguous. The germline V gene has CDR1 SGHNT and CDR2 YYREEE (reference sequence). This CDR3 region has 12 residues. Trimming removed 1 base at V and 7 bases at J, with 5 bases between. The chain's CDR3 is CASSLTVGELFF. CDR3 nucleotides: TGTGCCAGCAGCTTGACGGTCGGGGAGCTGTTTTTT.

The CDR3 spells CAISESDGLAGPNSYNEQFF. CDR3 nucleotides: TGTGCCATCAGTGAGTCGGACGGGCTAGCGGGGCCTAACTCCTACAATGAGCAGTTCTTC. V usage is TRBV10-3 and J usage is TRBJ2-1, with 9 bases fitting TRBD2. This CDR3 region has 20 residues. The germline V gene encodes CDR1 ENHRY and CDR2 SYGVKD. With V trimmed by 0 bases and J by 0 bases, 12 bases remained unmatched.

This clone was detected only a few times. The chain couples TRBV6-5 to TRBJ1-4, with 7 bases that match TRBD1. V lost 4 bases, J lost 0 bases, and 5 bases stayed unmatched. The CDR3 is 16 amino acids. The germline CDR1 and CDR2 sequences are MNHEY and SVGAGI. The DNA of the CDR3 is TGTGCCAGCAGTTCGGACAGGCGTGCAACTAATGAAAAACTGTTTTTT. It translates to CASSSDRRATNEKLFF.

The rearrangement joins TRBV2 to TRBJ1-4; 7 bases map to TRBD1. The length of the CDR3 is 17 residues. Germline V gene sequence: CDR1 SNHLY, CDR2 FYNNEI. The ends lost 3 bases at V and 1 base at J; junction bases unmatched: 8. CDR3 nucleotide sequence: TGTGCCAGCAGTGACACCCGGGACAGTGGAACTAATGAAAAACTGTTTTTT. The encoded protein is CASSDTRDSGTNEKLFF.

The gene calls are TRBV4-3 and TRBJ2-7, with D tentatively TRBD2 (5 bases). The V gene's germline CDR1 is LGHNA and CDR2 YSLEER. V was pared by 1 base and J by 7 bases, with 11 bases between. The CDR3 is 13 amino acids. The CDR3 reads CASSQVSSGEQYF. In DNA, the CDR3 is TGCGCCAGCAGCCAAGTATCCAGCGGTGAGCAGTACTTC.

V usage is TRBV3-1 (or the pseudogene TRBV3-2) and J usage is TRBJ2-3; 10 bases match TRBD2. Per germline, CDR1 LGHDT and CDR2 YNNKEL (reference sequence). This CDR3 spans 16 amino acids. Losses at the gene ends were 4 bases for V and 3 bases for J; bases not matched to a gene: 7. CDR3 sequence (DNA): TGTGCCAGCAGCCGCGTAGCGGGGGGCTTTACAGATACGCAGTATTTT. This sequence encodes CASSRVAGGFTDTQYF.

The chain links TRBV2 to TRBJ2-7; D remains ambiguous. CDR1 SNHLY and CDR2 FYNNEI come from the germline V gene. The CDR3 has 13 residues. V lost 1 base to trimming and J lost 5 bases, with 9 bases between them. The CDR3 protein is CASSEEESHEQYF. As DNA, the CDR3 is TGTGCCAGCAGTGAAGAGGAGTCCCACGAGCAGTACTTC.